The rows below give T cell receptor beta chains drawn from one sample of a study of beta chain features in type 1 diabetes. Profiling relied on immunoSEQ multiplex PCR, and the TCRdb table lists in-frame clones only, not all of them. The sample consists of more than 50,000 clones, roughly three fifths of them appearing once. The specimen sequenced was Tregs from blood. Receptor source: a woman between 18 and 29 years old in good health. Each CDR3 is given with its conserved first and last residue. D genes are given only for firm matches. The listing skips clone size in some rows; elsewhere it reads once, few, many or a size class.

>many|TRBV7-9|-|12|TRBJ2-7
CASSLVSYEQYF
TGTGCCAGCAGCTTAGTGAGCTACGAGCAGTACTTC
>few|TRBV29-1|-|12|TRBJ2-7
CSVEASSYEQYF
TGCAGCGTTGAGGCAAGTTCCTACGAGCAGTACTTC
>once|TRBV6-5|TRBD1|14|TRBJ1-1
CASRRGGLSTEAFF
TGTGCCAGCAGAAGAGGGGGCTTGAGCACTGAAGCTTTCTTT
>-|TRBV27|TRBD1|19|TRBJ2-7
CASSMAGQASSPWDYEQYF
TGTGCCAGCAGTATGGCCGGACAGGCCAGCTCTCCTTGGGACTACGAGCAGTACTTC
>-|TRBV9|TRBD1|19|TRBJ1-6
CASSGSPGQSASYNSPLHF
TGTGCCAGCAGCGGAAGTCCGGGACAGTCAGCCTCCTATAATTCACCCCTCCACTTT
>few|TRBV4-2|-|15|TRBJ2-1
CASSPRVRGYNEQFF
TGTGCCAGCAGCCCCCGCGTGCGCGGCTACAATGAGCAGTTCTTC
>-|TRBV5-1|-|15|TRBJ2-1
CASSPGTGGRNEQFF
TGCGCCAGCAGTCCCGGGACCGGGGGTAGGAATGAGCAGTTCTTC
>once|TRBV30|TRBD1|17|TRBJ2-3
CAWRVGQGLKITDTQYF
TGTGCCTGGAGGGTGGGACAGGGTTTAAAAATCACAGATACGCAGTATTTT
>-|TRBV19|-|15|TRBJ1-1
CASSPGGSWNTEAFF
TGTGCCAGTAGTCCGGGGGGCTCTTGGAACACTGAAGCTTTCTTT
>-|TRBV29-1|-|13|TRBJ2-5
CSLTGSQQETQYF
TGCAGCCTTACAGGGAGCCAACAAGAGACCCAGTACTTC
>few|TRBV5-4|TRBD1|15|TRBJ1-1
CASEQGAEYGTEAFF
TGTGCCAGTGAACAGGGGGCCGAGTATGGCACTGAAGCTTTCTTT
>-|TRBV5-1|TRBD1|13|TRBJ1-2
CASSPDRISVYTF
TGCGCCAGCAGCCCGGACAGGATTTCTGTCTACACCTTC
>-|TRBV5-4|TRBD2|15|TRBJ2-2
CASSLVAGGSGELFF
TGTGCCAGCAGCTTGGTAGCGGGAGGATCCGGGGAGCTGTTTTTT